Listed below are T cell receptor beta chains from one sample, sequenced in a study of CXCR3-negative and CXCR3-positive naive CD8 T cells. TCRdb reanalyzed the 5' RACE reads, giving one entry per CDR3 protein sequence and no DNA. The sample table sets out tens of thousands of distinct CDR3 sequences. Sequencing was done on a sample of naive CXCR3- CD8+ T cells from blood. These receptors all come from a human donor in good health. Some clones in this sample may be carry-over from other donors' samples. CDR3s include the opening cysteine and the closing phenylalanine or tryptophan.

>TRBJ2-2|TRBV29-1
CSVRITGELFF
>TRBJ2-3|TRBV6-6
CASSYVLGGSTDTQYF
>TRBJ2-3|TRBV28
CASSSHFTRGGDTQYF
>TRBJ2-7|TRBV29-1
CSGGNYYEQYF
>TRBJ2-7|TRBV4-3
CASSQRPTEGFDEQYF
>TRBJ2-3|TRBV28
CASSPIAGGPDTQYF
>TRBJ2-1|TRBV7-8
CASSLGGASGIYNEQFF
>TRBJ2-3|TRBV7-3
CASSPPGGGLAPDTQYF
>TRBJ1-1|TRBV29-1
CSGRTGLNTEAFF
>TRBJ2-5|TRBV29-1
CSVVAGGQETQYF
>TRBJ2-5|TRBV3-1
CASSPDLGETQYF
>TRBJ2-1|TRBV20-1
CSASSGVSYNEQFF
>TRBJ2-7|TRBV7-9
CASSSWTGNGYEQYF
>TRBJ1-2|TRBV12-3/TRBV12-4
CASSFSFYGYTF
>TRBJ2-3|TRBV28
CASTFTGGGGTDTQYF
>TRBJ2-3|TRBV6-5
CASSFGTALDTQYF